The clone carrying this T cell receptor (beta chain) was seen a handful of times. The data originate from a study of post-analysis software for immune sequencing data. TCR beta cDNA libraries had unique molecular identifiers. TCRdb independently ran MiXCR on the PCR reads; one entry per CDR3 protein. The table shows approximately 400,000 distinct CDR3 sequences, with about a third occurring only once. The sequencing sample was made of blood. The TCR sequence derives from a girl between 5 and 17 years old with multiple sclerosis.

Here the CDR3 reads CASSSFTSYNEQFF. The CDR3, as DNA: TGCGCCAGCAGCAGTTTTACTTCCTACAATGAGCAGTTCTTC. This chain links TRBV4-1 with TRBJ2-1, with D hard to call. The CDR3 runs to 14 residues. Germline V CDR1 and CDR2: MGHRA, YSYEKL. V was pared by 5 bases and J by 1 base, with 9 bases between.